A selection of T cell receptor beta chains follows, all from one sample in a study of vaccination effects on CD4 cells after COVID-19. Profiling relied on immunoSEQ multiplex PCR, and the TCRdb table lists in-frame clones only, not all of them. The sample lists around 46,000 clones; approximately 61% were seen once. No antigen has been assigned to these receptors. The specimen comprised CD4+ T cells from PBMCs cultured without peptide, sampled before COVID-19 vaccination. The receptors derive from a human donor who received a COVID-19 vaccine. The CDR3 runs from the conserved cysteine through the conserved F or W. Only some rows state a clone size, as once, few, many or a class for expanded clones.

abundance,j_gene,v_gene,CDR3aa
few,TRBJ2-7,TRBV7-9,CASSPRIYEQYF
NA,TRBJ2-7,TRBV7-3,CASSLNRYEQYF
NA,TRBJ2-3,TRBV7-2,CASSRSGVADTQYF
NA,TRBJ1-1,TRBV11-2,CASSLVGNTEAFF
few,TRBJ1-3,TRBV6-5,CASSRDRRNTIYF
NA,TRBJ2-1,TRBV6-5,CASSPKPQNEQFF
NA,TRBJ1-2,TRBV18,CASSPRNSRGQRYGYTF
NA,TRBJ1-5,TRBV4-2,CASSQKTGTGGQPQHF
once,TRBJ1-6,TRBV27,CASSIQGRRPLHF
NA,TRBJ2-1,TRBV5-6,CASSWVGGADLANEQFF
once,TRBJ2-1,TRBV2,CASRKDRLGGGEQFF
NA,TRBJ2-1,TRBV5-1,CASSLGLYNEQFF
NA,TRBJ2-5,TRBV7-3,CASSRREQETQYF
NA,TRBJ2-6,TRBV19,CASSIAASGYSGANVLTF
few,TRBJ1-1,TRBV6-5,CASSWDRGGTEAFF
once,TRBJ1-2,TRBV4-2,CASSQVLDADLPSYGYTF
NA,TRBJ2-1,TRBV6-5,CASSYHRDEQFF
NA,TRBJ1-2,TRBV9,CASSVEGQGVYGYTF
NA,TRBJ1-4,TRBV4-1,CASSPPARGREKLFF
NA,TRBJ2-5,TRBV30,CAWTRLPHETQYF
NA,TRBJ1-1,TRBV19,CASSIDPGLREAFF
NA,TRBJ2-1,TRBV7-2,CASSPSGFYNEQFF
NA,TRBJ1-1,TRBV11-2,CASSSSGPFGAFF
NA,TRBJ1-1,TRBV3-1/TRBV3-2,CASSQGQGNTEAFF
few,TRBJ1-6,TRBV5-1,CASSLDFGRGIRSPLHF
once,TRBJ2-5,TRBV7-2,CASRSSGGPGETQYF
NA,TRBJ2-7,TRBV4-3,CASSPHGTSYEQYF
few,TRBJ1-2,TRBV4-1,CASSQDGTGGYYGYTF
NA,TRBJ1-1,TRBV5-1,CASSPRDSTEAFF
once,TRBJ1-1,TRBV28,CASSLRGAGTEAFF
few,TRBJ1-1,TRBV19,CASSIGGGDGEAFF
once,TRBJ2-2,TRBV19,CASSIGPTNTGELFF
NA,TRBJ2-1,TRBV7-2,CASSLARPDLNNEQFF
few,TRBJ1-2,TRBV7-9,CASSLGPTVLGYGYTF
few,TRBJ2-2,TRBV10-3,CAISYGGAGTGELFF
NA,TRBJ1-6,TRBV13,CASKKAYYNSPLHF
NA,TRBJ1-4,TRBV19,CASSILRGTNEKLFF
NA,TRBJ2-1,TRBV14,CASSRTESSYNEQFF
few,TRBJ1-3,TRBV18,CASSPSGNTIYF
few,TRBJ2-2,TRBV4-2,CASSQPDRGTGELFF
few,TRBJ1-2,TRBV28,CASRRVVGGYTF
few,TRBJ1-1,TRBV7-9,CASSLPWGESTEAFF
NA,TRBJ1-2,TRBV5-4,CASSSDTGTLYGYTF
NA,TRBJ2-1,TRBV4-1,CASSPRRLAGGPNNEQFF
NA,TRBJ2-3,TRBV5-4,CASSWTGSTDTQYF
few,TRBJ2-1,TRBV4-2,CASSQDKGTAYNEQFF
once,TRBJ2-2,TRBV5-1,CASTLLGPNTGELFF
NA,TRBJ2-5,TRBV11-2,CASSLRPGIQETQYF
NA,TRBJ2-7,TRBV5-4,CASSLVGDPYEQYF
NA,TRBJ1-6,TRBV6-5,CASSPDLWNNSPLHF
once,TRBJ1-1,TRBV5-1,CASSPDTTEAFF
NA,TRBJ1-1,TRBV4-1,CASSQAAYSGTEAFF
NA,TRBJ2-7,TRBV15,CATSREPGPYEQYF